The source of this T cell receptor beta chain is a study of T cells in Graves' hyperthyroidism and ophthalmopathy. Overall study findings and caveats: From stable hyperthyroidism, ophthalmopathy was set apart by a 13 V-J model. Blood also showed most of the thyroid clonotypes that were expanded above 0.001.

Note on this clonotype: Its antigen is not identified.

RNA transcripts provided the source from which TCR beta CDR3 regions were amplified. Primed by the HTBI set, a first-round RT-PCR was run on the TCR CDR3. Each CDR3 protein gets one entry after TCRdb re-called the multiplex PCR reads with MiXCR. The sample has approximately 560,000 distinct CDR3 sequences, 46% seen once. Graves' hyperthyroidism was deemed stable given no ophthalmopathy progression within 18 months. Lactation, pregnancy, other autoimmune disease or uncontrolled infection excluded patients. Sequenced sample: peripheral blood or thyroid tissue (not recorded which). This receptor was obtained from a woman aged 18-29 years with Graves' hyperthyroidism.

This CDR3 is CSAGHPDMIGLEAFF. For the CDR3, the DNA is TGCAGTGCTGGACACCCGGACATGATTGGATTGGAAGCTTTCTTT. The J gene is TRBJ1-1, the V gene TRBV20-1, with D perhaps TRBD1 (5 bases). The germline V gene has CDR1 DFQATT and CDR2 SNEGSKA (reference sequence). V gave up 5 bases and J gave up 8 bases, with 24 bases separating them. The CDR3 is 15 residues long.